The clone carrying this TCR beta chain was observed at least ten times. The sample belongs to a study of neurological immune-mediated disorders. This CDR3 is 12 amino acids long. V was trimmed by 3 bases and J by 5 bases, leaving 7 bases between them. TCRdb itself ran the 5' RACE reads through MiXCR, one entry per CDR3 protein. The data hold more than 40,000 distinct CDR3 sequences, with around 13% observed a single time. Sample: CD4+ T cells from blood. The sequence was obtained from a woman aged 55-70 years with HTLV-1-associated myelopathy (HAM/TSP). The chain employs TRBV12-3 or TRBV12-4 and TRBJ1-1; D call uncertain. The DNA of the CDR3 is TGTGCCAGCAGTTTGCCTCAGACTGAAGCTTTCTTT. Its translation: CASSLPQTEAFF.